The rows below give T cell receptor beta chains drawn from one sample of a study of CD8 T cells in Susac syndrome. TCRdb called the immunoSEQ multiplex PCR reads again in MiXCR, with one record for every CDR3 protein. Found here are fewer than 350,000 distinct CDR3 sequences, about 88% of them singletons; the top ten hold about 0.17%. Sequenced input: CD8+ T cells from PBMCs. The source of these receptors is a human donor with multiple sclerosis. Each CDR3 is given with its conserved first and last residue. D genes are given only for firm matches. Part of the rows lack a size; the others show once, few, many or a class for expanded clones.

d_gene: TRBD1; j_gene: TRBJ1-2; len: 15; v_gene: TRBV5-1; abundance: NA; CDR3nt: TGCGCCAGCAGCCGGGAGGGGCAGGGGGCCCCTGGCTACACCTTC; CDR3aa: CASSREGQGAPGYTF
d_gene: TRBD2; j_gene: TRBJ2-5; len: 13; v_gene: TRBV6-1; abundance: NA; CDR3nt: TGTGCCAGCTCTCTCGGGACTAGCGGGAACCAGTACTTC; CDR3aa: CASSLGTSGNQYF
d_gene: TRBD2; j_gene: TRBJ2-1; len: 15; v_gene: TRBV6-5; abundance: few; CDR3nt: TGTGCCAGCAGTTCGACTAGCGAAGGATACAATGAGCAGTTCTTC; CDR3aa: CASSSTSEGYNEQFF
d_gene: NA; j_gene: TRBJ2-5; len: 17; v_gene: TRBV4-3; abundance: NA; CDR3nt: TGCGCCAGCAGCCAAGATTATAGTCCAGGCCTCCAAGAGACCCAGTACTTC; CDR3aa: CASSQDYSPGLQETQYF
d_gene: TRBD2; j_gene: TRBJ2-2; len: 19; v_gene: TRBV6-5; abundance: NA; CDR3nt: TGTGCCAGCAGTTGGGGACTAGCGGGAGGGCCCGGGAACACCGGGGAGCTGTTTTTT; CDR3aa: CASSWGLAGGPGNTGELFF
d_gene: NA; j_gene: TRBJ2-6; len: 15; v_gene: TRBV13; abundance: NA; CDR3nt: TGTGCCAGCAGCCCTAGGGATTCTGGGGCCAACGTCCTGACTTTC; CDR3aa: CASSPRDSGANVLTF
d_gene: NA; j_gene: TRBJ2-7; len: 11; v_gene: TRBV7-9; abundance: few; CDR3nt: TGTGCCAGTTCTGTGGGGGGCGAGCAGTACTTC; CDR3aa: CASSVGGEQYF
d_gene: NA; j_gene: TRBJ2-3; len: 14; v_gene: TRBV7-6; abundance: few; CDR3nt: TGTGCTAGCAGCCACGGGATGGGCACAGATACGCAGTATTTT; CDR3aa: CASSHGMGTDTQYF
d_gene: TRBD2; j_gene: TRBJ2-1; len: 16; v_gene: TRBV6-2/TRBV6-3; abundance: NA; CDR3nt: TGTGCCAGCAGTTACTCGATCCAGCGGGGTTACAATGAGCAGTTCTTC; CDR3aa: CASSYSIQRGYNEQFF
d_gene: NA; j_gene: TRBJ1-6; len: 15; v_gene: TRBV3-1; abundance: NA; CDR3nt: TGTGCCAGCCCCCATCCCCCTAGAGAGGATTCACCCCTCCACTTT; CDR3aa: CASPHPPREDSPLHF
d_gene: NA; j_gene: TRBJ2-5; len: 15; v_gene: TRBV10-1; abundance: NA; CDR3nt: TGCGCCAGCACCGCGGGTGGGGGCTCCAAAGAGACCCAGTACTTC; CDR3aa: CASTAGGGSKETQYF
d_gene: TRBD1; j_gene: TRBJ2-1; len: 15; v_gene: TRBV6-1; abundance: NA; CDR3nt: TGTGCCAGCACCAGGACAGGAGGCTCCTACAATGAGCAGTTCTTC; CDR3aa: CASTRTGGSYNEQFF
d_gene: NA; j_gene: TRBJ1-2; len: 15; v_gene: TRBV12-3/TRBV12-4; abundance: NA; CDR3nt: TGTGCCAGCACCCCCCTTCGTGTCCAGGTCGGTGGCTACACCTTC; CDR3aa: CASTPLRVQVGGYTF
d_gene: TRBD1; j_gene: TRBJ1-6; len: 14; v_gene: TRBV4-1; abundance: NA; CDR3nt: TGCGCCAGCAGGGGGACAGGGTATTATTCACCCCTCCACTTT; CDR3aa: CASRGTGYYSPLHF
d_gene: TRBD1; j_gene: TRBJ2-1; len: 16; v_gene: TRBV28; abundance: NA; CDR3nt: TGTGCCAGCAGTTTAGGGGACAGGGGTTACTACAATGAGCAGTTCTTC; CDR3aa: CASSLGDRGYYNEQFF
d_gene: NA; j_gene: TRBJ1-4; len: 14; v_gene: TRBV15; abundance: NA; CDR3nt: TGTGCCACCAGCAGAGATACACTTAATGAAAAACTGTTTTTT; CDR3aa: CATSRDTLNEKLFF
d_gene: NA; j_gene: TRBJ1-1; len: 19; v_gene: TRBV4-2; abundance: NA; CDR3nt: TGTGCCAGCAGCGCAAGGGGGACGGCGTCTGTTAGCCCGGGAACTGAAGCTTTCTTT; CDR3aa: CASSARGTASVSPGTEAFF
d_gene: TRBD2; j_gene: TRBJ2-1; len: 13; v_gene: TRBV30; abundance: NA; CDR3nt: TGTGCCTGGAGTGGTGCGGGGGACAATGAGCAGTTCTTC; CDR3aa: CAWSGAGDNEQFF
d_gene: NA; j_gene: TRBJ1-3; len: 15; v_gene: TRBV10-3; abundance: NA; CDR3nt: TGTGCCATCAGTGAGCCTTCAGCCGGGAGATACACCATATATTTT; CDR3aa: CAISEPSAGRYTIYF
d_gene: NA; j_gene: TRBJ2-1; len: 12; v_gene: TRBV12-3/TRBV12-4; abundance: NA; CDR3nt: TGTGCCAGCAGTTTAAACGGAGATGAGCAGTTCTTC; CDR3aa: CASSLNGDEQFF
d_gene: TRBD2; j_gene: TRBJ2-7; len: 13; v_gene: TRBV29-1; abundance: NA; CDR3nt: TGCAGCGTTGATGCGGGAGGGCCCTACGAGCAGTACTTC; CDR3aa: CSVDAGGPYEQYF
d_gene: NA; j_gene: TRBJ2-7; len: 13; v_gene: TRBV4-1; abundance: NA; CDR3nt: TGCGCCAGCAGCCGACAGGAAGCCTACGAGCAGTACTTC; CDR3aa: CASSRQEAYEQYF
d_gene: TRBD2; j_gene: TRBJ2-5; len: 18; v_gene: TRBV4-3; abundance: NA; CDR3nt: TGCGCCAGCAGCCAAGATGTTGCCAGCGGGGGCCCTCAAGAGACCCAGTACTTC; CDR3aa: CASSQDVASGGPQETQYF
d_gene: NA; j_gene: TRBJ2-7; len: 14; v_gene: TRBV7-9; abundance: NA; CDR3nt: TGTGCCAGCAGCCGACGGGGAGGGGGCGACGAGCAGTACTTC; CDR3aa: CASSRRGGGDEQYF
d_gene: TRBD2; j_gene: TRBJ2-3; len: 16; v_gene: TRBV20-1; abundance: NA; CDR3nt: TGCAGTGCTAGGACCAACACGGGGGGGGCAACAGATACGCAGTATTTT; CDR3aa: CSARTNTGGATDTQYF
d_gene: NA; j_gene: TRBJ2-2; len: 13; v_gene: TRBV24-1; abundance: NA; CDR3nt: TGTGCCACCAGTGATTTGCCCACCGGGGAGCTGTTTTTT; CDR3aa: CATSDLPTGELFF
d_gene: TRBD1; j_gene: TRBJ2-1; len: 14; v_gene: TRBV5-1; abundance: NA; CDR3nt: TGCGCCAGCAGCTTGGGACAGGGGGCAGGTGAGCAGTTCTTC; CDR3aa: CASSLGQGAGEQFF
d_gene: NA; j_gene: TRBJ2-2; len: 12; v_gene: TRBV29-1; abundance: NA; CDR3nt: TGCAGCGTTGAACGGCAGGTCGGGGAGCTGTTTTTT; CDR3aa: CSVERQVGELFF
d_gene: TRBD1; j_gene: TRBJ2-5; len: 15; v_gene: TRBV6-4; abundance: NA; CDR3nt: TGTGCCAGCACCGGGACAGGGAGGCATACGGAGACCCAGTACTTC; CDR3aa: CASTGTGRHTETQYF
d_gene: NA; j_gene: TRBJ1-2; len: 15; v_gene: TRBV20-1; abundance: NA; CDR3nt: TGCAGTGCTAGTCTCGAACCAGGGGTTCTCTATGGCTACACCTTC; CDR3aa: CSASLEPGVLYGYTF
d_gene: TRBD2; j_gene: TRBJ2-3; len: 17; v_gene: TRBV5-6; abundance: NA; CDR3nt: TGTGCCAGCAGCTTGGCCGCATGGGGACTAGCAGCAGATACGCAGTATTTT; CDR3aa: CASSLAAWGLAADTQYF
d_gene: NA; j_gene: TRBJ2-7; len: 16; v_gene: TRBV7-8; abundance: NA; CDR3nt: TGTGCCAGCAGCTTAAAGAGAGTGGGGCCGTCCTACGAGCAGTACTTC; CDR3aa: CASSLKRVGPSYEQYF
d_gene: NA; j_gene: TRBJ1-1; len: 16; v_gene: TRBV6-2/TRBV6-3; abundance: NA; CDR3nt: TGTGCCAGCAGTTACGGGTTGGCCGGACAAAACACTGAAGCTTTCTTT; CDR3aa: CASSYGLAGQNTEAFF